Below, one T cell receptor beta chain is given with its context. RNA in amounts of about 0.45 to 1 ug was reverse transcribed with random hexamers. TCRdb used MiXCR to reprocess the immunoSEQ multiplex PCR reads, holding one entry per CDR3 protein. The repertoire includes some 110,000 distinct CDR3 sequences, roughly 95% of them detected once, and over 0.12% sits in the top ten. These data are taken from a study of CD8 T cells in Susac syndrome. Study background: Patients with Susac syndrome were therapy-naive, on corticosteroids, or on intravenous immunoglobulin alone at the time that blood was drawn.

CDR3 length equals 15 residues. With V trimmed by 3 bases and J by 5 bases, 6 bases remained unmatched. Looked up from germline, CDR1 is KGHSH and CDR2 is LQKENI. Peripheral blood CD8+ and CD4+ T cells were profiled by TCR beta sequencing. The receptor's source is a human donor with Susac syndrome. The specimen sequenced was CD4+ T cells from PBMCs. The chain links TRBV18 to TRBJ1-2; TRBD1 agrees at 10 bases. The CDR3 sequence: CASSPSPGQGYGYTF. The CDR3 DNA is TGTGCCAGCTCACCTTCCCCGGGACAGGGGTATGGCTACACCTTC.